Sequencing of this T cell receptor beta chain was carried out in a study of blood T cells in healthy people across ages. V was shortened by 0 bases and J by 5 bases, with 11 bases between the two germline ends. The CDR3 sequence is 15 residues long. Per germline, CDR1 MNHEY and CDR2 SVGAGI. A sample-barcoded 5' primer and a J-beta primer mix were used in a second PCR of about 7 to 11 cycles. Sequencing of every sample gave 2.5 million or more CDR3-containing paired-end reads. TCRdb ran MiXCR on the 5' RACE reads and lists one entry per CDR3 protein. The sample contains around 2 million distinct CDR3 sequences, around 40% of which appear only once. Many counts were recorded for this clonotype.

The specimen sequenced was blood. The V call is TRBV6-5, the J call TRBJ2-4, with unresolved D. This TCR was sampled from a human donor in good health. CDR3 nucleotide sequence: TGTGCCAGCAGTTACTCGTACGTCAGGCAAAACATTCAGTACTTC. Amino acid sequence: CASSYSYVRQNIQYF.